The 5 T cell receptor beta chains below were found in one sample sequenced in a study of identical twins. A single record per CDR3 protein comes from TCRdb applying MiXCR to the 5' RACE reads. The sample lists around 1.7 million distinct CDR3 sequences; roughly a third were seen once. Material: cord blood. The source of these receptors is a newborn girl in good health.

In its sample, this clonotype was seen a few times. V and J are TRBV4-2 and TRBJ2-1, with TRBD2 matching over 8 bases. V trimming: 2 bases; J trimming: 5 bases; junction bases outside the gene matches: 5. The CDR3 covers 15 residues. Per germline, CDR1 LGHNA and CDR2 YNFKEQ. The DNA of the CDR3 is TGTGCCAGCAGCCAAAGGGAGACTAGCGACAATGAGCAGTTCTTC. It is translated as CASSQRETSDNEQFF.

V is TRBV27 and J is TRBJ1-1; no firm D call. The germline V gene has CDR1 MNHEY and CDR2 SMNVEV (reference sequence). V was pared by 5 bases and J by 4 bases, with 20 bases between. This CDR3 spans 16 amino acids. The CDR3 DNA reads TGTGCCAGCAGTCCTCTCGGCGGGGTGGAGGGCACTGAAGCTTTCTTT. It codes for CASSPLGGVEGTEAFF.

This chain connects TRBV20-1 to TRBJ2-5, with TRBD1 matching 7 bases. The J call may be in error: the DNA end matches TRBJ2-7 better. CDR3 length: 14 residues. CDR1 is DFQATT and CDR2 is SNEGSKA in the germline V gene (reference sequence). CDR3 in amino acids: CSAKSTGLIYEQYF. CDR3 coding DNA: TGCAGTGCAAAGTCGACAGGGTTAATCTACGAGCAGTACTTC.

The genes are TRBV5-1 and TRBJ2-4, with D possibly being TRBD1 or TRBD2 (5 bases each). The CDR3 extends over 16 amino acids. Germline CDR1 reads SGHRS; CDR2 reads YFSETQ. Trimming removed 3 bases at V and 0 bases at J, with 13 bases between. The CDR3 DNA sequence: TGCGCCAGCAGCTGGGACCCAACGGGAGCCAAAAACATTCAGTACTTC. Protein: CASSWDPTGAKNIQYF.

The rearrangement uses TRBV2 and TRBJ1-5, with D possibly being TRBD1 (6 bases). The germline V and J ends were trimmed by 4 bases and 1 base, with 17 bases remaining between them. The germline gives CDR1 SNHLY, CDR2 FYNNEI. The CDR3 is 17 amino acids. In DNA form, the CDR3 reads TGTGCCAGCAGTGCGAACAGGGCGACGGGGAGCAATCAGCCCCAGCATTTT. Its protein product is CASSANRATGSNQPQHF.